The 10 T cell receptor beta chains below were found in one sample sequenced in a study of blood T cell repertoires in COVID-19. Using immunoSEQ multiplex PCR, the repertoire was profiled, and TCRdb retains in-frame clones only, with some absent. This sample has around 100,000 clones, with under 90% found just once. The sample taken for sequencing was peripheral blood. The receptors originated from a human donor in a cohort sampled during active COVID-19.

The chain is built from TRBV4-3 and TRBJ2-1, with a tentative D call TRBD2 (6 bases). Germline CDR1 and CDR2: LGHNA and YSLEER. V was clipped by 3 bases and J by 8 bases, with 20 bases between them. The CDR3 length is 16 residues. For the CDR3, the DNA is TGCGCCAGCAGCCATCCCTCAGGTGGGAGGCTGGATGAGCAGTTCTTC. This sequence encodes CASSHPSGGRLDEQFF.

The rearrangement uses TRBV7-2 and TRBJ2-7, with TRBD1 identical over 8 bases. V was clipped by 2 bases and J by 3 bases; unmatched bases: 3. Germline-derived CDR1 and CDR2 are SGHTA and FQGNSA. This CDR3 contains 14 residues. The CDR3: CASSLNTGGYEQYF. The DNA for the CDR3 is TGTGCCAGCAGCTTAAACACAGGGGGCTACGAGCAGTACTTC.

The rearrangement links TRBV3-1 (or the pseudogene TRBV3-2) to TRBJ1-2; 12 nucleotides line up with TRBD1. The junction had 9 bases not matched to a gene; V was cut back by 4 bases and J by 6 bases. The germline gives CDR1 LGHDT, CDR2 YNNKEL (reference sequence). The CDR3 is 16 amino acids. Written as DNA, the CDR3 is TGTGCCAGCAGCCCCCGCCCGGGACAGGGGGCTAATGGCTACACCTTC. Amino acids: CASSPRPGQGANGYTF.

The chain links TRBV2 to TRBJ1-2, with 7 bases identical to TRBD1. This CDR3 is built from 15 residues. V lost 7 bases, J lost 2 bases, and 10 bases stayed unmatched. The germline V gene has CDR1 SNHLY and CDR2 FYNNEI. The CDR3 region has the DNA TGTGCCAGCACTCCGACAGGGTCCAAAAACTATGGCTACACCTTC. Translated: CASTPTGSKNYGYTF.

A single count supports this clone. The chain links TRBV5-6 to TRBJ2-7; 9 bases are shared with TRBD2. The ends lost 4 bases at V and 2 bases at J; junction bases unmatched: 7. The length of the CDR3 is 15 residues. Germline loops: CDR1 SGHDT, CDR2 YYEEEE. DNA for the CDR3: TGTGCCAGCAGCCCCGGGACTAGCAATCCCTACGAGCAGTACTTC. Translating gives CASSPGTSNPYEQYF.

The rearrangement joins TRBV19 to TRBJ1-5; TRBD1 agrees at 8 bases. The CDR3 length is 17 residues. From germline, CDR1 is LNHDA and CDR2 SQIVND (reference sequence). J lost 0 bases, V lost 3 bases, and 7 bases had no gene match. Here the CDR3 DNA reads TGTGCCAGTAGTATGGCAGGGGGCACACATAGCAATCAGCCCCAGCATTTT. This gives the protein CASSMAGGTHSNQPQHF.

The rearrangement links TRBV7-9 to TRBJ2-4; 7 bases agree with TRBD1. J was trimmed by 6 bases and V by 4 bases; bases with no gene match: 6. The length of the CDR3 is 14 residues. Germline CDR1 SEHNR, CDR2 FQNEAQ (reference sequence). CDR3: CASSSQRTGNIQYF. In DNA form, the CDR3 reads TGTGCCAGCAGCTCCCAACGGACAGGAAACATTCAGTACTTC.

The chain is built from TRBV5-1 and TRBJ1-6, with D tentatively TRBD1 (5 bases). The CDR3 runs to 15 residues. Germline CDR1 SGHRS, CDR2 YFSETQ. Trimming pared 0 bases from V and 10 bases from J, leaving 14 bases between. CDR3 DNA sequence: TGCGCCAGCAGCTTGGTGGGCAGGGAAGCATCACCCCTCCACTTT. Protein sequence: CASSLVGREASPLHF.

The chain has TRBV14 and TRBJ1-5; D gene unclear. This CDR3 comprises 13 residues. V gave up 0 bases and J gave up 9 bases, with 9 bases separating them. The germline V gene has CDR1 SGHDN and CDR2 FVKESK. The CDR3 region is CASSQDGVGPQHF. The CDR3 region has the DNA TGTGCCAGCAGCCAAGATGGAGTGGGGCCCCAGCATTTT.

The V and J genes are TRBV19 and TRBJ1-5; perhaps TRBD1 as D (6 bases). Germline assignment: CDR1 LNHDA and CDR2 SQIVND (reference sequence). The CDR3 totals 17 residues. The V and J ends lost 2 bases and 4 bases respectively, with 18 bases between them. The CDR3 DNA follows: TGTGCCAGTAGTATATCACAGGGAGTTGTCGGTAATCAGCCCCAGCATTTT. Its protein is CASSISQGVVGNQPQHF. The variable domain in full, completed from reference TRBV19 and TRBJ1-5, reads DGGITQSPKYLFRKEGQNVTLSCEQNLNHDAMYWYRQDPGQGLRLIYYSQIVNDFQKGDIAEGYSVSREKKESFPLTVTSAQKNPTAFYLCASSISQGVVGNQPQHFGDGTRLSIL.